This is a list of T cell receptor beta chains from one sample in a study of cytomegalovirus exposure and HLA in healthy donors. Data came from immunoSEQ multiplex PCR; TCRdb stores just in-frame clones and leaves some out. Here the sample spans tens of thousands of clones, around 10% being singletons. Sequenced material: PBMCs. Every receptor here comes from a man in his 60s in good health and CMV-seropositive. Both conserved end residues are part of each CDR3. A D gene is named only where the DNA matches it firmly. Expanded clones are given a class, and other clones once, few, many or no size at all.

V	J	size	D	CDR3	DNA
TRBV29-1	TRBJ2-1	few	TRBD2	CSVDSQRGDNEQFF	TGCAGCGTTGATAGCCAGCGGGGGGACAATGAGCAGTTCTTC
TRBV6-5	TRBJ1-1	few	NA	CASGPTGSNTEAFF	TGTGCCAGCGGACCCACAGGGTCGAACACTGAAGCTTTCTTT
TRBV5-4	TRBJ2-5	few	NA	CASSFRQGGSETQYF	TGTGCCAGCAGCTTCCGACAGGGAGGATCGGAGACCCAGTACTTC
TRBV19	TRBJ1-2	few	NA	CASSIARDSYGYTF	TGTGCCAGTAGTATAGCCCGGGACTCCTATGGCTACACCTTC
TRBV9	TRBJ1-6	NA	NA	CASSVGDSDNSPLHF	TGTGCCAGCAGCGTAGGAGACAGCGATAATTCACCCCTCCACTTT
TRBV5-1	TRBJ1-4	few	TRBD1	CASSIRDRGTTNEKLFF	TGCGCCAGCAGCATCCGGGACAGGGGCACAACTAATGAAAAACTGTTTTTT
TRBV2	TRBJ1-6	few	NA	CASSRESNSPLHF	TGTGCCAGCAGTCGGGAGTCAAATTCACCCCTCCACTTT
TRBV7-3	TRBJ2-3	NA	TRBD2	CASRLAGGPRSTDTQYF	TGTGCCAGCAGGTTAGCGGGAGGGCCGAGAAGCACAGATACGCAGTATTTT
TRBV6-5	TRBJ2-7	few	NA	CASSYSPDRTYEQYF	TGTGCCAGCAGTTACTCCCCGGACAGAACCTACGAGCAGTACTTC
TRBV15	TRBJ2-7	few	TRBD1	CATSRTGGYEQYF	TGTGCCACCAGCAGGACAGGGGGCTACGAGCAGTACTTC
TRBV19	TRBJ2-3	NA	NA	CASSMGGGIDTQYF	TGTGCCAGTAGTATGGGAGGGGGGATCGATACGCAGTATTTT
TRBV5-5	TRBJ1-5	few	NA	CASSLEQGGQPQHF	TGTGCCAGCAGCTTGGAACAGGGCGGTCAGCCCCAGCATTTT
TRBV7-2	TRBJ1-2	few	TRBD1	CASSFDRANYGYTF	TGTGCCAGCAGCTTCGACAGGGCTAACTATGGCTACACCTTC
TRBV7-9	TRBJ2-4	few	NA	CASSLEGVGAKNIQYF	TGTGCCAGCAGCTTAGAGGGGGTAGGGGCCAAAAACATTCAGTACTTC
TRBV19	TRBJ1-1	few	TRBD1	CASSTPGGGSHTEAFF	TGTGCCAGTAGTACTCCAGGGGGCGGTTCACACACTGAAGCTTTCTTT
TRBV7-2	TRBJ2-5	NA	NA	CASSLEGGQETQYF	TGTGCCAGCAGCTTGGAGGGAGGTCAAGAGACCCAGTACTTC
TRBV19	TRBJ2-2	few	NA	CGGTGELFF	TGTGGCGGCACCGGGGAGCTGTTTTTT
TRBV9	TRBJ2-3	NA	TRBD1	CASSSLGQAGTDTQYF	TGTGCCAGCAGCTCTCTTGGACAGGCCGGCACAGATACGCAGTATTTT
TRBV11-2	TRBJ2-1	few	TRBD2	CASSQAGLAGNEQFF	TGTGCCAGCAGCCAAGCGGGACTAGCGGGCAATGAGCAGTTCTTC
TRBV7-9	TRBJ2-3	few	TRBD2	CASSLGEGRGTDTQYF	TGTGCCAGCAGCTTAGGGGAGGGCCGAGGCACAGATACGCAGTATTTT
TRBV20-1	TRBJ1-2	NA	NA	CSASGHYGYTF	TGCAGTGCTAGCGGTCACTATGGCTACACCTTC
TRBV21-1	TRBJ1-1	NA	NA	CASSQSRTGPTEAFF	TGTGCCAGCAGCCAGAGTCGGACAGGACCCACTGAAGCTTTCTTT
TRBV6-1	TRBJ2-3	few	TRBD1	CASSGGTVHTDTQYF	TGTGCCAGCAGTGGGGGGACAGTACACACAGATACGCAGTATTTT
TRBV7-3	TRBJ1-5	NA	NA	CASSGGANQPQHF	TGTGCCAGCAGCGGTGGAGCCAATCAGCCCCAGCATTTT
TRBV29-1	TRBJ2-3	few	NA	CSVASGGWTDTQYF	TGCAGCGTTGCGTCGGGGGGCTGGACAGATACGCAGTATTTT
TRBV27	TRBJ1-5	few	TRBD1	CASSVNRGIGPQHF	TGTGCCAGCAGTGTAAACAGGGGAATAGGGCCCCAGCATTTT
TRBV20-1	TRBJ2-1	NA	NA	CSAIWEYEQFF	TGCAGTGCTATATGGGAGTATGAGCAGTTCTTC
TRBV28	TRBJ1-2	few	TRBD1	CASRPGQGYGYTF	TGTGCCAGCAGACCGGGACAGGGTTACGGCTACACCTTC
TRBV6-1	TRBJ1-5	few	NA	CASEAGRHQPQHF	TGTGCCAGCGAAGCAGGGAGGCATCAGCCCCAGCATTTT
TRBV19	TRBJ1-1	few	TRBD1	CASGTGVNTEAFF	TGTGCCAGTGGGACAGGGGTGAACACTGAAGCTTTCTTT
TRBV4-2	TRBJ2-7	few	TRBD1	CASSARGQGPYEQYF	TGTGCCAGCAGTGCGAGGGGGCAGGGGCCCTACGAGCAGTACTTC
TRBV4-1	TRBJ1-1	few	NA	CASSLQDRNTEAFF	TGCGCCAGCAGTCTCCAAGACAGGAACACTGAAGCTTTCTTT
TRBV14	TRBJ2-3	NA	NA	CASSPGTFDTQYF	TGTGCCAGCAGCCCGGGGACATTTGATACGCAGTATTTT
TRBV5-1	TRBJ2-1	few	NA	CASSSGPGEFF	TGCGCCAGCAGCTCTGGCCCGGGGGAGTTCTTC
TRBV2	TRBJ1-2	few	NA	CASSTTGYGYTF	TGTGCCAGCAGTACCACAGGTTACGGCTACACCTTC
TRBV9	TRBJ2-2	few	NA	CASSVRDKKSTGELFF	TGTGCCAGCAGCGTCCGGGACAAGAAGTCCACCGGGGAGCTGTTTTTT
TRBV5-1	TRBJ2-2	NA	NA	CASSLEGSGELFF	TGCGCCAGCAGCTTAGAGGGTTCCGGGGAGCTGTTTTTT
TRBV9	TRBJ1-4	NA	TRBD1	CASSSTGGLSTNEKLFF	TGTGCCAGCAGCTCGACAGGGGGCCTTTCAACTAATGAAAAACTGTTTTTT
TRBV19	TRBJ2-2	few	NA	CASSSGRAGTGELFF	TGTGCCAGTAGTAGTGGCAGGGCCGGCACCGGGGAGCTGTTTTTT
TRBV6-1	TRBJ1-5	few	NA	CASRPDYQPQHF	TGTGCCAGCAGACCAGACTATCAGCCCCAGCATTTT
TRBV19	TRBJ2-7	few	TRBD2	CASSIGLAGLISYEQYF	TGTGCCAGTAGTATAGGCCTAGCGGGATTAATCTCCTACGAGCAGTACTTC
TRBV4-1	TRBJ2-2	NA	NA	CASSQQAGANGELFF	TGCGCCAGCAGCCAGCAGGCGGGCGCCAACGGGGAGCTGTTTTTT
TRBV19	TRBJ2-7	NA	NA	CASSISDDSSYEQYF	TGTGCCAGTAGTATAAGCGACGACTCCTCCTACGAGCAGTACTTC
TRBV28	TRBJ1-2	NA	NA	CASRGGGNYGYTF	TGTGCCAGCCGCGGGGGGGGCAACTATGGCTACACCTTC
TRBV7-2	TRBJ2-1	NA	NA	CASSYWAYNEQFF	TGTGCCAGCAGCTACTGGGCTTACAATGAGCAGTTCTTC